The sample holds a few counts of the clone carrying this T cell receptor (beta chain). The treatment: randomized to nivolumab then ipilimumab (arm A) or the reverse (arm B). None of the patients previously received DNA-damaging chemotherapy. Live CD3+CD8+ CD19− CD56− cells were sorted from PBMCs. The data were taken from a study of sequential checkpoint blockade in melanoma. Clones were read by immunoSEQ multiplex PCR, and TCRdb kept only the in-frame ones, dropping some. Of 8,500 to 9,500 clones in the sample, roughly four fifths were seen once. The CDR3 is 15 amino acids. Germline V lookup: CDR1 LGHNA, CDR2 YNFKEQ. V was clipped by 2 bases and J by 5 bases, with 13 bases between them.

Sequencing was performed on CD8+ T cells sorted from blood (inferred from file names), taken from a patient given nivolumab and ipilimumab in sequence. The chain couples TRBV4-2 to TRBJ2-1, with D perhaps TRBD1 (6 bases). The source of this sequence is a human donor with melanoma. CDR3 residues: CASSQKWQGNNEQFF. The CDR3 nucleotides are TGTGCCAGCAGCCAAAAGTGGCAGGGGAACAATGAGCAGTTCTTC.